This paragraph covers one T cell receptor (beta chain) sequence. This record belongs to a study of shared T cell receptors in the human thymus. This table comes from immunoSEQ multiplex PCR, and its TCRdb copy is limited to in-frame clones, with some not included. Found here are some 400,000 clones, 95% of them singletons; the top ten hold 0.02%. Germline V gene sequence: CDR1 SEHNR, CDR2 FQNEAQ (reference sequence). The CDR3 is 13 amino acids. V shed 2 bases and J shed 4 bases, with 6 bases lying between them. The chain joins TRBV7-9 to TRBJ1-3; the D is unclear. The source of this sequence is a human donor. The sequenced sample was thymocytes. The CDR3 bases are TGTGCCAGCAGCTTATTTTCCGGAAACACCATATATTTT. This gives the protein CASSLFSGNTIYF.